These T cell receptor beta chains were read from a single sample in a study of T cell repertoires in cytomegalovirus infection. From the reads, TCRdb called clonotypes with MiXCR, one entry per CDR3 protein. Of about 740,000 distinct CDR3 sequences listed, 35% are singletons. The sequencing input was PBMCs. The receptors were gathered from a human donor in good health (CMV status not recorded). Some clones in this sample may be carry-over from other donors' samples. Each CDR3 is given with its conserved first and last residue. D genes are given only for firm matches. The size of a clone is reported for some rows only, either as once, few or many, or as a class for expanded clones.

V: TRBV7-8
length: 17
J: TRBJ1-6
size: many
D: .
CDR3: CASSLEWVSSYNSPLHF
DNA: TGTGCCAGCAGCTTAGAGTGGGTGAGCTCCTATAATTCACCCCTCCACTTT

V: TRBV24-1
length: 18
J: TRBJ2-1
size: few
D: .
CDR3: CATSDPNTILSSYNEQFF
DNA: TGTGCCACCAGTGATCCCAATACTATACTAAGCTCCTACAATGAGCAGTTCTTC

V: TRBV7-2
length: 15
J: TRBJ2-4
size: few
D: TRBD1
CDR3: CASSLATRGLDIQYF
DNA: TGTGCCAGCAGCTTAGCGACCAGGGGGCTGGACATTCAGTACTTC

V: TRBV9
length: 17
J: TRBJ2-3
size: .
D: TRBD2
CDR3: CSSSPLHGLAGADTQYF
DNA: TGTTCCAGCAGCCCCCTTCATGGACTAGCGGGCGCAGATACGCAGTATTTT

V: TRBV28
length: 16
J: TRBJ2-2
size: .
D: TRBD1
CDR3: CASSPGGRANTGELFF
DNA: TGTGCCAGCAGTCCAGGGGGCAGGGCGAACACCGGGGAGCTGTTTTTT

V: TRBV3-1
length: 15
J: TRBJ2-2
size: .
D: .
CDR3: CASSQVDSITGELFF
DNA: TGTGCCAGCAGCCAAGTCGACAGTATCACCGGGGAGCTGTTTTTT

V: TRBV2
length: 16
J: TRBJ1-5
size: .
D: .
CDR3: CASSYAVGTEDQPQHF
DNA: TGTGCCAGCAGCTACGCTGTCGGGACGGAGGATCAGCCCCAGCATTTT

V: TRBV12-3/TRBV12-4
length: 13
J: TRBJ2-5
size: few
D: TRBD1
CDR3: CASSDRVQETQYF
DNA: TGTGCCAGCAGTGACAGGGTTCAAGAGACCCAGTACTTC

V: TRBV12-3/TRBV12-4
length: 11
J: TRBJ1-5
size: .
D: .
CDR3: CASSNHQPQHF
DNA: TGTGCCAGCAGTAATCATCAGCCCCAGCATTTT

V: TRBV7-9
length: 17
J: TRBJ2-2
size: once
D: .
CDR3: CASSLDGTHTNPGELFF
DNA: TGTGCCAGCAGCTTAGACGGGACCCATACGAACCCCGGGGAGCTGTTTTTT

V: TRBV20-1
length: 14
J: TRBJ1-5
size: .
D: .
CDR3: CSVGGRNSNQPQHF
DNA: TGCAGTGTTGGGGGACGGAATAGCAATCAGCCCCAGCATTTT

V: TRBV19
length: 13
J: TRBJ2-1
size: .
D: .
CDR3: CASSTTSDDEQFF
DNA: TGTGCCAGTAGTACGACTAGTGACGATGAGCAGTTCTTC

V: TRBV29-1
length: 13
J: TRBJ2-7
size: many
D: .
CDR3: CSVAVTGRYEQYF
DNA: TGCAGCGTTGCCGTGACAGGTCGATACGAGCAGTACTTC

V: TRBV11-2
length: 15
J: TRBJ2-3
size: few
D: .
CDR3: CASSSKRGLRDTQYF
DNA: TGTGCCAGCAGCAGCAAACGAGGCCTTAGAGATACGCAGTATTTT

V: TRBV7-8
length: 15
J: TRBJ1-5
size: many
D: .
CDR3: CASSLVEFSNQPQHF
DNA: TGTGCCAGCAGCTTAGTGGAGTTTAGCAATCAGCCCCAGCATTTT

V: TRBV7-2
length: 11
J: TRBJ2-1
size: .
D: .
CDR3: CDSSAGVEQVF
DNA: TGTGACAGCAGCGCCGGGGTTGAGCAGGTCTTC

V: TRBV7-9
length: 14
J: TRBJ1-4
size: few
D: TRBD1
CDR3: CASSRTGVLEKLFF
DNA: TGTGCCAGCAGCCGGACAGGGGTGTTGGAAAAACTGTTTTTT

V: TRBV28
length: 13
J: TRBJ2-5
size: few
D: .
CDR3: CASSHQNQETQYF
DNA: TGTGCCAGCAGCCATCAGAATCAAGAGACCCAGTACTTC

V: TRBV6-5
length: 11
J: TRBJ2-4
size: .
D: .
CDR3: CASRVKNIQYF
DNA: TGTGCCAGCAGAGTAAAAAACATTCAGTACTTC

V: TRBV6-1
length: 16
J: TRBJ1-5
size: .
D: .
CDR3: CASSEARAGYNQPQHF
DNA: TGTGCCAGCAGTGAAGCACGGGCAGGGTATAATCAGCCCCAGCATTTT

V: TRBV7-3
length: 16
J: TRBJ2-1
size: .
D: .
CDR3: CASSSPDASSYNEQFF
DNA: TGTGCCAGCAGCTCCCCGGACGCCAGCTCCTACAATGAGCAGTTCTTC

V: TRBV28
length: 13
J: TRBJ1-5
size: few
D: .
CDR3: CASSPLFGGLQHF
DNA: TGTGCCAGCAGTCCCCTTTTCGGAGGCCTCCAGCATTTT

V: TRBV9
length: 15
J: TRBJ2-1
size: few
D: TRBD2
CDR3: CASSVVAGGQGEQFF
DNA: TGTGCCAGCAGCGTAGTAGCGGGGGGGCAGGGTGAGCAGTTCTTC

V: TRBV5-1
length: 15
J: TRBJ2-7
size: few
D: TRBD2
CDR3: CASSLGDYPTYEQYF
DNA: TGCGCCAGCAGCTTGGGGGACTATCCTACCTACGAGCAGTACTTC

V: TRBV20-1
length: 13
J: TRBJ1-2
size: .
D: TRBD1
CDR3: CSAPGTGLRGYTF
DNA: TGCAGTGCTCCCGGGACAGGGTTACGTGGCTACACCTTC

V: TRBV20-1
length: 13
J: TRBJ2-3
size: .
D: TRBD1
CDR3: CSAIWTGLKPQYF
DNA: TGCAGTGCTATTTGGACAGGGCTTAAACCGCAGTATTTT